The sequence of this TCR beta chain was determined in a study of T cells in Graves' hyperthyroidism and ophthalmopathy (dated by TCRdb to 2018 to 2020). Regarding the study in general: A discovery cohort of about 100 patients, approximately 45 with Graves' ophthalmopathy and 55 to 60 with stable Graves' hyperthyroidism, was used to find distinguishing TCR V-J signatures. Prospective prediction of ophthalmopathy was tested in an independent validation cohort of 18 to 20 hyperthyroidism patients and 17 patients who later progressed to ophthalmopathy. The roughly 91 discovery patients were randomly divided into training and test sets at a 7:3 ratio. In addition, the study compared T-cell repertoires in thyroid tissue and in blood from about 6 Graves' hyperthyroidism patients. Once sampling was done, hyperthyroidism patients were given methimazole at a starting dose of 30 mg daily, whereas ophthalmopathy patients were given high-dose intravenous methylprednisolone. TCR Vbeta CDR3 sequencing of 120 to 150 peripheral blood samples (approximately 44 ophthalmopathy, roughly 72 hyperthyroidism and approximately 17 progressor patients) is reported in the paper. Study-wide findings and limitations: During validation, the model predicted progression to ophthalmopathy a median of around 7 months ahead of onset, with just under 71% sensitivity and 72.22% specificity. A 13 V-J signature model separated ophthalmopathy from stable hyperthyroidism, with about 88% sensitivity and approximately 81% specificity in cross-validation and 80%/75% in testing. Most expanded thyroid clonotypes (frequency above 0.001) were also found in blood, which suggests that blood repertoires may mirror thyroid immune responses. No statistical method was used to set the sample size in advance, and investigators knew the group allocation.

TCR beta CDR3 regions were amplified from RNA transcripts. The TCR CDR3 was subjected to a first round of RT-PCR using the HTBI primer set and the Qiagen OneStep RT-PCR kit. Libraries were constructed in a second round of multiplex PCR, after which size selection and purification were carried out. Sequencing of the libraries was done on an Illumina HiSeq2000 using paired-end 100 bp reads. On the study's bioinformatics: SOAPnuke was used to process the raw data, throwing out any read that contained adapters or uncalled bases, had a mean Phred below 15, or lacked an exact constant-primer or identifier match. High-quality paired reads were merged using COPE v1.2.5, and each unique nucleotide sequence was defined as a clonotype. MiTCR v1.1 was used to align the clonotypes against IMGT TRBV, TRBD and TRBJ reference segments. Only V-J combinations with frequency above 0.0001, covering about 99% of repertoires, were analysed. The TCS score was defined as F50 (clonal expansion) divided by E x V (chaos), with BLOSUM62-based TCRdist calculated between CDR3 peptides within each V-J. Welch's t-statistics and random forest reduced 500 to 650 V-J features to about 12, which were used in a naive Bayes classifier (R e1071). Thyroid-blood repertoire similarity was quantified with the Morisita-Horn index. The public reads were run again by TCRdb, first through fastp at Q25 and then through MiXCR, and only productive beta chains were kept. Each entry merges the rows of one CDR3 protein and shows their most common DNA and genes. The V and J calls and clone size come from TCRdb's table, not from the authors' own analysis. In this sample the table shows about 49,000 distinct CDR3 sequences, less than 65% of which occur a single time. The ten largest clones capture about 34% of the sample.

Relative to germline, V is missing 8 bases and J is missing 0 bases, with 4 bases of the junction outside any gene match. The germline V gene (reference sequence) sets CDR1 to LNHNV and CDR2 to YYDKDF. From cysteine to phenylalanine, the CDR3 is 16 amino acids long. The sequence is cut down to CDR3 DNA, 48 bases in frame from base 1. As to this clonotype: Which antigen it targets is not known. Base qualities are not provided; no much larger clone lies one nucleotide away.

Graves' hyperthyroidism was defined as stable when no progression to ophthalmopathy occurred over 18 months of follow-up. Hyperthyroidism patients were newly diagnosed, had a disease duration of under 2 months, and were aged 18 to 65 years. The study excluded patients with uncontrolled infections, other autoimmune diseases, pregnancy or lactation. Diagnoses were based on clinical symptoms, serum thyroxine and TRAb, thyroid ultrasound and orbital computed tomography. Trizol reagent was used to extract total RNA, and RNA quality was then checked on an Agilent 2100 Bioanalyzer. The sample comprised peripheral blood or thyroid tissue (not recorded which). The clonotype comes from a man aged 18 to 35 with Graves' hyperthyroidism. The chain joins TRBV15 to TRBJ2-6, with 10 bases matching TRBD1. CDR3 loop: CATRGTGVSGANVLTF. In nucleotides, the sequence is TGTGCCACCCGTGGGACAGGGGTCTCTGGGGCCAACGTCCTGACTTTC.